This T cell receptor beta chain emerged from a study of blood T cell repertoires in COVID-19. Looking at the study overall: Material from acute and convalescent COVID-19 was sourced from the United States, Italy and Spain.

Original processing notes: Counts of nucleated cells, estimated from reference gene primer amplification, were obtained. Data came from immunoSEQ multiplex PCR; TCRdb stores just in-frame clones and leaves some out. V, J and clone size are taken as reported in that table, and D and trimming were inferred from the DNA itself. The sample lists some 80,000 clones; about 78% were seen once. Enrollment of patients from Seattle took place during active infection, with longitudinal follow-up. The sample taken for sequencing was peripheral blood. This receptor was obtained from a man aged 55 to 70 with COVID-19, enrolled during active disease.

The CDR3 nucleotides are TGTGCCAGCAGTCCCCCCGGGCGGCCTCGAGGGCCCCAGTACTTC. This encodes CASSPPGRPRGPQYF. This chain joins TRBV27 and TRBJ2-5; D might be TRBD2 (5 bases). The CDR3 sequence is 15 residues long. CDR1 MNHEY and CDR2 SMNVEV come from the germline V gene (reference sequence). Trimming cost V 5 bases and J 9 bases, with 22 bases left between them.